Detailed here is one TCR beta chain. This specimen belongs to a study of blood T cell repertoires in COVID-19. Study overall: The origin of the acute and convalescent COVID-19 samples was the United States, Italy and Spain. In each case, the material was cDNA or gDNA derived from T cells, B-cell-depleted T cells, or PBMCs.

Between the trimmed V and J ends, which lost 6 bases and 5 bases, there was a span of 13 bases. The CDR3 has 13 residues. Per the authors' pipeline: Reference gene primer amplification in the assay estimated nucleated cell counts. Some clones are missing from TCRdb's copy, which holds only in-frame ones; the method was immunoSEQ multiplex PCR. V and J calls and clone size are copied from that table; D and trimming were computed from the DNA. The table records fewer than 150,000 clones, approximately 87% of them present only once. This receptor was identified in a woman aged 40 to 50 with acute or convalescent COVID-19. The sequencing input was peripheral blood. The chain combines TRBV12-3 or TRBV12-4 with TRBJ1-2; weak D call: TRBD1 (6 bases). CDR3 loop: CASRETGPYGYTF. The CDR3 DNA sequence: TGTGCCAGCAGGGAGACAGGACCTTATGGCTACACCTTC.